Below are 15 T cell receptor beta chains sequenced from a single sample in a study of CD8 T cells in ankylosing spondylitis. Notes on the study in general: Typical of ankylosing spondylitis blood, it appeared, was a TCR beta motif of several highly homologous variants.

One entry per CDR3 protein results from TCRdb running MiXCR on the 5' RACE reads. The data hold roughly 700,000 distinct CDR3 sequences, with around a fifth observed a single time. The antigens for these receptors are not known. The sample taken for sequencing was blood, either unsorted or a sorted T cell fraction (not recorded which). These receptors all stem from a male donor with ankylosing spondylitis.

V and J are TRBV5-1 and TRBJ2-7; 11 bases match TRBD1. The CDR3 length is 18 residues. V shed 2 bases and J 3 bases; nucleotides not matched to a gene: 13. Germline CDR1 and CDR2: SGHRS and YFSETQ. The CDR3: CASSFGSGQGGKRYEQYF. The CDR3 coding sequence is TGCGCCAGCAGCTTTGGCTCGGGACAGGGGGGAAAACGCTACGAGCAGTACTTC.

The rearrangement links TRBV24-1 to TRBJ2-1; TRBD2 matches at 15 bases. The V gene's germline CDR1 is KGHDR and CDR2 SFDVKD. The V gene end was trimmed by 4 bases and the J gene end by 7 bases; junction bases not matched to a gene: 1. The CDR3 runs to 15 residues. In DNA, the CDR3 is TGTGCCACCAGTGAGGGACTAGCGGGAGGTAATGAGCAGTTCTTC. Translating it yields CATSEGLAGGNEQFF.

The chain has TRBV3-1 and TRBJ2-5; 8 bases fit TRBD1. Per germline, CDR1 LGHDT and CDR2 YNNKEL (reference sequence). The CDR3 extends over 15 amino acids. V lost 1 base to trimming and J lost 5 bases; unmatched junction nucleotides: 6. This chain's CDR3 is CASSQGGRGLETQYF. For the CDR3, the DNA is TGTGCCAGCAGCCAAGGGGGCAGGGGGCTGGAGACCCAGTACTTC.

V usage is TRBV20-1 and J usage is TRBJ1-1; 12 positions agree with TRBD1. The CDR3 runs 14 residues. CDR1 DFQATT and CDR2 SNEGSKA come from the germline V gene (reference sequence). Trimming took 0 bases from V and 11 from J; bases not matched to a gene: 7. The CDR3 sequence is CSARDKGQGAGAFF. The CDR3 coding sequence is TGCAGTGCTAGAGACAAGGGACAGGGGGCGGGGGCTTTCTTT.

Ten or more counts support this clonotype. The chain uses TRBV24-1 and TRBJ2-2; either TRBD1 or TRBD2 may fit D (5 bases each). V was pared by 4 bases and J by 1 base, with 15 bases between. This CDR3 contains 17 residues. CDR1 is KGHDR and CDR2 is SFDVKD in the germline V gene. The DNA of the CDR3 is TGTGCCACCAGTGACCCGAGGGGCGACGGGAACACCGGGGAGCTGTTTTTT. Amino acids: CATSDPRGDGNTGELFF.

This rearrangement joins TRBV7-2 to TRBJ1-2; maybe TRBD1 (5 bases). Looked up from germline, CDR1 is SGHTA and CDR2 is FQGNSA. The CDR3 length is 15 residues. V lost 6 bases, J lost 4 bases, and 18 bases lay in between. Here the CDR3 DNA reads TGTGCCAGCAGTTTAACCGGGACCATATCCTATGGCTACACCTTC. Its translation is CASSLTGTISYGYTF.

This clonotype was recorded a few times. The chain is built from TRBV29-1 and TRBJ2-2, with D maybe TRBD1 (5 bases). The CDR3 covers 15 residues. Trimming pared 3 bases from V and 0 bases from J, leaving 11 bases between. Per the germline V gene, CDR1 is SQVTM and CDR2 is ANQGSEA. For the CDR3, the DNA is TGCAGCGTTGAGGTGACAGCTTCGAACACCGGGGAGCTGTTTTTT. Amino acid sequence: CSVEVTASNTGELFF.

This clonotype was counted only a few times. The chain uses TRBV5-1 and TRBJ1-5; the match to TRBD1 covers 7 bases. The CDR3 loop spans 14 amino acids. V lost 0 bases to trimming and J lost 5 bases; unmatched junction nucleotides: 2. Germline CDR1 is SGHRS and CDR2 is YFSETQ. The CDR3 sequence is CASSLDGQDQPQHF. The DNA of the CDR3 is TGCGCCAGCAGCTTGGATGGACAGGATCAGCCCCAGCATTTT.

This clonotype was observed a few times. V is TRBV7-9 and J is TRBJ2-1; D gene uncertain. Trimming cost V 2 bases and J 9 bases, with 17 bases left between them. Germline loops: CDR1 SEHNR, CDR2 FQNEAQ (reference sequence). This CDR3 spans 15 amino acids. For the CDR3, the DNA is TGTGCCAGCAGCTTAAACTTCATGCTAGGCACTGAGCAGTTCTTC. Amino acids: CASSLNFMLGTEQFF.

This clonotype was found a few times. The CDR3 sequence is CASSFGNPREAFF. CDR3 in DNA: TGTGCCAGCAGCTTCGGCAATCCTCGTGAAGCTTTCTTT. V gene TRBV5-6 combines with J gene TRBJ1-1; D remains unclear. Trimming stripped 2 bases from V and 7 bases from J, with 12 bases between. Germline loops: CDR1 SGHDT, CDR2 YYEEEE. This CDR3 spans 13 amino acids.

V is TRBV20-1 and J is TRBJ1-5; D is uncertain. V lost 5 bases and J lost 0, with 14 bases in between. Germline V lookup: CDR1 DFQATT, CDR2 SNEGSKA (reference sequence). The CDR3 length is 15 residues. The DNA of the CDR3 is TGCAGTGCTTCGCCACGGACGGATAGCAATCAGCCCCAGCATTTT. This codes for CSASPRTDSNQPQHF.

This clonotype came up a few times. The chain combines TRBV5-1 with TRBJ2-1; D tentatively fits TRBD1 or TRBD2 (5 bases each). CDR3 length: 17 residues. Deletions cut 1 base from V and 4 bases from J, with 18 bases between. Germline lookup yields CDR1 SGHRS and CDR2 YFSETQ. CDR3 sequence reads: CASSLSVPGRIYNEQFF. DNA of the CDR3: TGCGCCAGCAGCTTGTCCGTTCCGGGACGGATATACAATGAGCAGTTCTTC.

This clonotype was counted ten times or more. The V gene is TRBV4-3, the J gene TRBJ2-7, with a tentative D call TRBD2 (6 bases). With 0 bases removed from V and 3 bases from J, the gap between germline ends came to 9 bases. The CDR3 is made up of 14 amino acids. Germline V gene sequence: CDR1 LGHNA, CDR2 YSLEER. CDR3 coding DNA: TGCGCCAGCAGCCAAGATCTCGGGAGCTACGAGCAGTACTTC. Protein: CASSQDLGSYEQYF.

This clonotype was detected only a few times. The V call is TRBV5-1, the J call TRBJ2-3, with 7 bases identical to TRBD2. This CDR3 comprises 14 residues. The V and J ends lost 4 bases and 3 bases, in that order; junction bases with no gene match: 5. The germline V gene encodes CDR1 SGHRS and CDR2 YFSETQ. The CDR3 region has the DNA TGCGCCAGCAGCCCGGCGGGAGATACAGATACGCAGTATTTT. This gives the protein CASSPAGDTDTQYF.

This clonotype was recorded a few times. The chain joins TRBV2 to TRBJ2-1; D could derive from TRBD1 or TRBD2 (5 bases each). CDR3 length equals 17 residues. V lost 3 bases and J lost 1, with 16 bases in between. CDR1 and CDR2 (germline): SNHLY, FYNNEI. In nucleotides, the CDR3 is TGTGCCAGCAGTGACGAGGGGCCTCTCCAATCCTACAATGAGCAGTTCTTC. Translation gives CASSDEGPLQSYNEQFF.